The 19 T cell receptor beta chains below all came from one sample that was sequenced in a study of T cells in localized non-small cell lung cancer. Only in-frame clones appear in the TCRdb table, and some are missing; sequencing was by immunoSEQ multiplex PCR. Altogether around 91,000 clones are present, roughly 89% being singletons, with the ten largest covering about 16%. The source was peripheral blood, collected before any cancer treatment. The receptors stem from a man aged 35 to 69 with stage I squamous cell lung carcinoma.

The gene calls are TRBV4-1 and TRBJ2-2, with 8 positions matching TRBD1. Germline V CDR1 and CDR2: MGHRA, YSYEKL. V dropped 3 bases and J dropped 4; count of bases not matched to a gene: 7. CDR3 length: 16 residues. CDR3 sequence: CASSQRDRLTTGELFF. In DNA, the CDR3 is TGCGCCAGCAGCCAGCGGGACAGGCTAACCACCGGGGAGCTGTTTTTT.

This sequence joins TRBV7-9 and TRBJ1-1, with 10 bases fitting TRBD1. V shed 4 bases and J 5 bases; nucleotides not matched to a gene: 13. Per the germline V gene, CDR1 is SEHNR and CDR2 is FQNEAQ (reference sequence). This CDR3 contains 17 residues. DNA for the CDR3: TGTGCCAGCAGCTCAGGACAGGGGGGCTCTTTCCCTACTGAAGCTTTCTTT. Protein sequence: CASSSGQGGSFPTEAFF. The full variable domain, with the rest looked up from reference TRBV7-9 and TRBJ1-1, is DTGVSQNPRHKITKRGQNVTFRCDPISEHNRLYWYRQTLGQGPEFLTYFQNEAQLEKSRLLSDRFSAERPKGSFSTLEIQRTEQGDSAMYLCASSSGQGGSFPTEAFFGQGTRLTVV.

In regard to this clone: Within the sample, other DNA sequences also encode this same CDR3. The chain is built from TRBV6-1 and TRBJ1-2; a weak D match, TRBD1 (5 bases). Germline values: CDR1 MNHNS, CDR2 SASEGT. This CDR3 is built from 13 residues. With 4 bases removed from V and 2 bases from J, the gap between germline ends came to 8 bases. CDR3 in DNA: TGTGCCAGCAGTGTGGGGGGGAACTATGGCTACACCTTC. This sequence encodes CASSVGGNYGYTF.

The chain has TRBV6-5 and TRBJ2-3, with D perhaps TRBD1 (6 bases). This CDR3 comprises 15 residues. V was clipped by 5 bases and J by 3 bases, with 15 bases between them. Germline loops: CDR1 MNHEY, CDR2 SVGAGI. The CDR3 DNA is TGTGCCAGCAGTCGTCAGGGGCGCAGGACAGATACGCAGTATTTT. Its translation is CASSRQGRRTDTQYF.

The V call is TRBV11-2, the J call TRBJ2-7; TRBD1 matches at 10 bases. The CDR3 has 16 amino acids. The V gene's germline CDR1 is SGHAT and CDR2 FQNNGV. J was trimmed by 7 bases and V by 2 bases; bases with no gene match: 11. This CDR3 is CASSLFAGTGVLEQYF. The CDR3 coding sequence is TGTGCCAGCAGCTTATTCGCCGGGACAGGGGTTTTGGAGCAGTACTTC.

The gene calls are TRBV27 and TRBJ1-5; D is undetermined. The CDR3 sequence is 15 residues long. The V end was cut by 0 bases, the J end by 2 bases, with 8 bases between. Germline V gives CDR1 MNHEY, CDR2 SMNVEV (reference sequence). The CDR3 sequence is CASSLSNGGNQPQHF. The DNA for the CDR3 is TGTGCCAGCAGTTTATCGAACGGGGGCAATCAGCCCCAGCATTTT.

The chain joins TRBV10-3 to TRBJ2-5, with 9 bases fitting TRBD2. The V gene's germline CDR1 is ENHRY and CDR2 SYGVKD. This CDR3 contains 18 residues. The V and J ends lost 1 base and 0 bases, in that order; junction bases with no gene match: 9. CDR3 DNA sequence: TGTGCCATCAGTGAGTGGGTAGCGGGGGCCCAATACCAAGAGACCCAGTACTTC. Its protein product is CAISEWVAGAQYQETQYF.

The rearrangement uses TRBV19 and TRBJ1-2, with 9 positions matching TRBD1. From germline, CDR1 is LNHDA and CDR2 SQIVND (reference sequence). The V gene end was trimmed by 5 bases and the J gene end by 13 bases; junction bases not matched to a gene: 11. This CDR3 contains 13 residues. This chain's CDR3 is CASSPFSGQGITF. For the CDR3, the DNA is TGTGCCAGTAGTCCGTTCTCCGGACAGGGGATCACCTTC.

This clone appeared a single time. The rearrangement uses TRBV10-2 and TRBJ1-5, with 11 nucleotides matching TRBD1. The CDR3 has 15 amino acids. The junction had 4 bases not matched to a gene; V was cut back by 6 bases and J by 3 bases. Germline-derived CDR1 and CDR2 are WSHSY and SAAADI. CDR3 nucleotides: TGCGCCAGCAGGGCGGGACAGGGGGACAATCAGCCCCAGCATTTT. Protein: CASRAGQGDNQPQHF.

This chain links TRBV2 with TRBJ2-6, with D possibly called TRBD1 or TRBD2 (5 bases each). Germline values: CDR1 SNHLY, CDR2 FYNNEI. The CDR3 runs 16 residues. V was pared by 7 bases and J by 0 bases, with 13 bases between. The chain's CDR3 is CASTWDGSSGANVLTF. The CDR3 DNA is TGTGCCAGCACCTGGGACGGCAGCTCTGGGGCCAACGTCCTGACTTTC.

V gene TRBV6-1 combines with J gene TRBJ1-5; TRBD1 matches at 8 bases. Germline V gene data show CDR1 as MNHNS and CDR2 as SASEGT. J was trimmed by 13 bases and V by 4 bases; bases with no gene match: 15. The CDR3 spans 15 residues. CDR3 nucleotides: TGTGCCAGCAGTGTAGGACAGGGCTCCTCTTCAGGACAGCATTTT. This sequence encodes CASSVGQGSSSGQHF.

The chain uses TRBV7-9 and TRBJ1-1, with 8 bases identical to TRBD1. Germline assignment: CDR1 SEHNR and CDR2 FQNEAQ (reference sequence). V gave up 5 bases and J gave up 11 bases; unmatched junction bases: 7. The CDR3 sequence is 12 residues long. The chain's CDR3 is CASSPRTGWAFF. The CDR3 nucleotides read TGTGCCAGCAGCCCCCGGACAGGGTGGGCTTTCTTT. The full variable domain, rest sourced from reference TRBV7-9 and TRBJ1-1, is DTGVSQNPRHKITKRGQNVTFRCDPISEHNRLYWYRQTLGQGPEFLTYFQNEAQLEKSRLLSDRFSAERPKGSFSTLEIQRTEQGDSAMYLCASSPRTGWAFFGQGTRLTVV.

CDR3 DNA sequence: TGTGCCAGCTCACAGACAGGGTCCTCTTACAATGAGCAGTTCTTC. This sequence encodes CASSQTGSSYNEQFF. The chain carries TRBV18 and TRBJ2-1, with 7 bases aligning to TRBD1. J gave up 4 bases and V 4 bases, and 7 bases lay outside the gene matches. Germline V gives CDR1 KGHSH, CDR2 LQKENI. The CDR3 covers 15 residues.

This clone was observed once. Germline is not matched at one junction end, which may reflect a read error. The DNA of the CDR3 is TGCGCCAGCAGCCAAGATAGGATGTATGGCTACACCTTT. This sequence encodes CASSQDRMYGYTF. V is TRBV4-1 and J is TRBJ1-2; D remains ambiguous. This CDR3 region has 13 residues. Germline V gives CDR1 MGHRA, CDR2 YSYEKL.

This clone was counted a few times. The rearrangement joins TRBV5-4 to TRBJ2-5; 8 nucleotides align to TRBD2. CDR1 is SGHNT, CDR2 YYREEE, per germline (reference sequence). The CDR3 totals 15 residues. The V segment lost 4 bases and the J segment 5 bases; nucleotides outside the gene matches: 10. CDR3 sequence: CASSASTGGVETQYF. CDR3 nucleotides: TGTGCCAGCAGCGCCTCCACGGGGGGGGTGGAGACCCAGTACTTC.

This chain links TRBV5-4 with TRBJ2-1; D uncertain. This CDR3 comprises 14 residues. Germline assignment: CDR1 SGHNT and CDR2 YYREEE (reference sequence). Trimming stripped 1 base from V and 5 bases from J, with 10 bases between. CDR3 amino acids: CASSLKSYDNEQFF. DNA for the CDR3: TGTGCCAGCAGCTTGAAATCGTATGACAATGAGCAGTTCTTC. The full variable domain, rest sourced from reference TRBV5-4 and TRBJ2-1, is ETGVTQSPTHLIKTRGQQVTLRCSSQSGHNTVSWYQQALGQGPQFIFQYYREEENGRGNFPPRFSGLQFPNYSSELNVNALELDDSALYLCASSLKSYDNEQFFGPGTRLTVL.

The V gene is TRBV6-5, the J gene TRBJ1-1; possibly TRBD1 for D (6 bases). Germline CDR1 and CDR2: MNHEY and SVGAGI. The CDR3 extends over 15 amino acids. The V and J ends lost 2 bases and 4 bases respectively, with 14 bases between them. The CDR3 reads CASSYASGVSTEAFF. The CDR3 DNA reads TGTGCCAGCAGTTACGCCTCAGGGGTGAGCACTGAAGCTTTCTTT.

This clone turned up a few times. The rearrangement uses TRBV7-8 and TRBJ1-6, with D unclear. This CDR3 spans 12 amino acids. Trimming removed 0 bases from V and 17 bases from J, with 11 bases in between. Germline V gives CDR1 SGHVS, CDR2 FQNEAQ. The CDR3 DNA sequence: TGTGCCAGCAGCTTAGCCTCCAGTGTAATCCACTTT. Residues: CASSLASSVIHF.

This chain connects TRBV20-1 to TRBJ1-2; D is uncertain. The V and J ends lost 3 bases and 6 bases respectively, with 8 bases between them. The germline gives CDR1 DFQATT, CDR2 SNEGSKA (reference sequence). This CDR3 contains 11 residues. The CDR3 DNA sequence: TGCAGTGCTAGTGTTCTTCATGGCTACACCTTC. Amino acids: CSASVLHGYTF.